This TCR beta chain was profiled in a study of Ad26.COV2.S vaccination and SARS-CoV-2 variants. Overall study context: Doses of Ad26.COV2.S were injected into muscle once or twice, 56 days apart. Whole-study results and caveats: Participants in the vaccine arm had higher spike-specific TCR breadth; placebo recipients had lower. It was found that vaccine and placebo recipients had similar non-spike TCR breadth.

This clone has only one observation. The antigen is undetermined. Method: immunoSEQ multiplex PCR; TCRdb's copy keeps in-frame clones and lacks some. The repertoire holds 300,000 to 350,000 clones, with 80% to 90% as singletons. Treatment meaning: some 20 received Ad26.COV2.S at low or high dose, single or two shots; about 5 received placebo; per-sample allocation not given. Repertoires come from day 63 after the first vaccine or placebo injection. Recruitment in Boston yielded a donor of adult age, 18-55 years. V lost 8 bases and J lost 10, with 15 bases in between. Germline lookup yields CDR1 MDHEN and CDR2 SYDVKM. The CDR3 length is 13 residues.

This chain links TRBV28 with TRBJ1-6, with D maybe TRBD1 (5 bases). Sequenced material: peripheral blood, taken in a trial of Ad26.COV2.S vaccine versus placebo. This receptor was obtained from a person aged 18 to 65 who received the Ad26.COV2.S COVID-19 vaccine or a placebo. CDR3 nucleotides: TGTGCCAGCGGCAGGGAATACGGGTCACCCCTCCACTTT. The encoded protein is CASGREYGSPLHF.